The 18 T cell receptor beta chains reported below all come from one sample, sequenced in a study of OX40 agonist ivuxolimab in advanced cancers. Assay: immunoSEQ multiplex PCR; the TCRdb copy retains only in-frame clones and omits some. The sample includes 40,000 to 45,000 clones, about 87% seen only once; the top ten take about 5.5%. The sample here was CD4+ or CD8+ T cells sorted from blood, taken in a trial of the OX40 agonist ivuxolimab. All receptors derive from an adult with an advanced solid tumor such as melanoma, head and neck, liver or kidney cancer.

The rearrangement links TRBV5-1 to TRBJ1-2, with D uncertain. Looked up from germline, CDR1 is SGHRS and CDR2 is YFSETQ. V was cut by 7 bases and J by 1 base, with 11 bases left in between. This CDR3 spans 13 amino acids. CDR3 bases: TGCGCCAGCTCGGTCACAGTTAACTATGGCTACACCTTC. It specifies CASSVTVNYGYTF.

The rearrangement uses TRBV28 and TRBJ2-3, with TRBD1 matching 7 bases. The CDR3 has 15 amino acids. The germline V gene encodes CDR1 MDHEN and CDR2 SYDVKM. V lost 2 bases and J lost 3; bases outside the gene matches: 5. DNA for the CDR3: TGTGCCAGCAGTTTAGGACAGGCAGGGACAGATACGCAGTATTTT. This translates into CASSLGQAGTDTQYF.

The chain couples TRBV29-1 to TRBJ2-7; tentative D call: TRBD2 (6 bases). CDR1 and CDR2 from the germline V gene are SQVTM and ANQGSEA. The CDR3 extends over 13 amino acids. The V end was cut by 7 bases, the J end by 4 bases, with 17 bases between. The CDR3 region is CSAEMGGLYEQYF. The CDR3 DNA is TGCAGCGCCGAGATGGGGGGACTTTACGAGCAGTACTTC.

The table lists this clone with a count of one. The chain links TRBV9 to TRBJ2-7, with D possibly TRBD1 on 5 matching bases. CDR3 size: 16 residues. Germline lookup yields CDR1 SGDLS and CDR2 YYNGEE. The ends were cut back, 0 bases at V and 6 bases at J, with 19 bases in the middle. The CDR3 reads CASSVGGRSPFSEQYF. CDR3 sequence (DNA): TGTGCCAGCAGCGTAGGGGGCAGGAGCCCTTTCTCCGAGCAGTACTTC. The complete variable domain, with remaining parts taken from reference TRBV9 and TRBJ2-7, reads DSGVTQTPKHLITATGQRVTLRCSPRSGDLSVYWYQQSLDQGLQFLIQYYNGEERAKGNILERFSAQQFPDLHSELNLSSLELGDSALYFCASSVGGRSPFSEQYFGPGTRLTVT.

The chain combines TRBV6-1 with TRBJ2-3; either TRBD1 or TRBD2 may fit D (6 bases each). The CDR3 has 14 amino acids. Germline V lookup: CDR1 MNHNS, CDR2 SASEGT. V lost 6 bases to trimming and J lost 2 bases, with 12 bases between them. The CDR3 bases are TGTGCCAGCAGAACGGGGGCCATCACAGATACGCAGTATTTT. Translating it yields CASRTGAITDTQYF.

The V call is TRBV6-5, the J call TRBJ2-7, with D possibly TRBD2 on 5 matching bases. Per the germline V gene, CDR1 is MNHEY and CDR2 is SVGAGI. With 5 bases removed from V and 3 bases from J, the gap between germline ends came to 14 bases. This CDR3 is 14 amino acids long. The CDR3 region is CASSDPGKHYEQYF. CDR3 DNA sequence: TGTGCCAGCAGTGACCCGGGGAAGCACTACGAGCAGTACTTC.

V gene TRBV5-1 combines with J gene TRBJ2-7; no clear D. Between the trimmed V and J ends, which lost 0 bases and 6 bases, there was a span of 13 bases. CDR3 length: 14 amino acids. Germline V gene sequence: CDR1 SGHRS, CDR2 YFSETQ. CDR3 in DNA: TGCGCCAGCAGCTTGGGTCAGGCGGTCTCCGAGCAGTACTTC. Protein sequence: CASSLGQAVSEQYF.

This CDR3 is CASSPWTVNQPQHF. CDR3 in DNA: TGCGCCAGCAGCCCATGGACGGTAAATCAGCCCCAGCATTTT. V is TRBV4-1 and J is TRBJ1-5; D remains unclear. The CDR3 length is 14 residues. V was clipped by 4 bases and J by 4 bases, with 11 bases between them. Per germline, CDR1 MGHRA and CDR2 YSYEKL.

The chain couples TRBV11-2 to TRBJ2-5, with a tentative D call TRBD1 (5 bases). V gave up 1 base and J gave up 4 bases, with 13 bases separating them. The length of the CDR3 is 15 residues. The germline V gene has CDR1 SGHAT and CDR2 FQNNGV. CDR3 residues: CASSLGGGRVETQYF. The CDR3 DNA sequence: TGTGCCAGCAGCTTAGGGGGCGGAAGGGTAGAGACCCAGTACTTC.

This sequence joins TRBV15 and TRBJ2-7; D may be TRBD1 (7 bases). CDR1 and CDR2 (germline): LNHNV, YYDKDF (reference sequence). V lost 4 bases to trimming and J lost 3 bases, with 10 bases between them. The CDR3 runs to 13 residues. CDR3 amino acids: CATSTGGRYEQYF. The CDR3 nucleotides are TGTGCCACCAGCACAGGGGGGCGCTACGAGCAGTACTTC.

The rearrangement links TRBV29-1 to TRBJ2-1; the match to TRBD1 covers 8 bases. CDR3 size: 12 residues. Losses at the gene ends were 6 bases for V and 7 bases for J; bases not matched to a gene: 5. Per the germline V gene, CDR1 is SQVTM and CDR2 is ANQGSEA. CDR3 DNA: TGCAGCGTGACAGGGGTGGGGAATGAGCAGTTCTTC. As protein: CSVTGVGNEQFF.

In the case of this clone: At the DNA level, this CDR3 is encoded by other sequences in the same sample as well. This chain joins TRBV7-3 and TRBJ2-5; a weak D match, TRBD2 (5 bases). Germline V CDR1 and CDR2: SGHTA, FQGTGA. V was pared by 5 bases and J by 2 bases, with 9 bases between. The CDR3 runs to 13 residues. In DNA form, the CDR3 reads TGTGCCAGCAGCCTCAGCGGTCAAGAGACCCAGTACTTC. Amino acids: CASSLSGQETQYF.

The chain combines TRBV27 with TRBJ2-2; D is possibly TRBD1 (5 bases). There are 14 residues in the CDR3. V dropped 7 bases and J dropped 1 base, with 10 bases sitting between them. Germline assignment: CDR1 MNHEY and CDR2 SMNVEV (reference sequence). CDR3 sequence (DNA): TGTGCCAGCAAAGGACACATGAACACCGGGGAGCTGTTTTTT. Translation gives CASKGHMNTGELFF.

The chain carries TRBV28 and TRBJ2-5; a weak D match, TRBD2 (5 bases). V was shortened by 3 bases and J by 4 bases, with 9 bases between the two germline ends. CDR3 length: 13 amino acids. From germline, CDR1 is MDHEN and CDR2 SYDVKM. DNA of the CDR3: TGTGCCAGCAGTTTGAGGGTTATAGAGACCCAGTACTTC. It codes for CASSLRVIETQYF.

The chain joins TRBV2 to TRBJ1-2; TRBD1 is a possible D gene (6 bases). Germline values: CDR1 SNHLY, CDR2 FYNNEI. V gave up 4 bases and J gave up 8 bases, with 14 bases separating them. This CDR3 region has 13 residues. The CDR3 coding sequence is TGTGCCAGCAGTGGATACAGGGCGTCGGGCTACACCTTC. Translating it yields CASSGYRASGYTF.

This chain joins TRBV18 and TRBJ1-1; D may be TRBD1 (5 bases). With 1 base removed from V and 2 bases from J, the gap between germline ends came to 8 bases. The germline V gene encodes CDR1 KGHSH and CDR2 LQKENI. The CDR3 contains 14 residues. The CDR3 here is CASSPLDINTEAFF. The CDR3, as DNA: TGTGCCAGCTCACCACTGGACATAAACACTGAAGCTTTCTTT.

CDR3 residues: CASSHVGGRNEQYF. The CDR3 nucleotides read TGTGCCAGCAGCCACGTAGGGGGGAGAAACGAGCAGTACTTC. The chain joins TRBV11-2 to TRBJ2-7; the D gene could be TRBD1 or TRBD2 (6 bases each). The CDR3 is 14 residues long. Deletions cut 5 bases from V and 5 bases from J, with 16 bases between. Germline V gene lookup returns CDR1 SGHAT and CDR2 FQNNGV.

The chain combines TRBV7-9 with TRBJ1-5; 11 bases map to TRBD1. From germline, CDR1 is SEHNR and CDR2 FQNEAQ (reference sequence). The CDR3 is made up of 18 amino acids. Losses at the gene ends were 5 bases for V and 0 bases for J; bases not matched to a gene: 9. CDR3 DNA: TGTGCCAGCAGCGCAAGGACAGGGGGCCGTAATAGCAATCAGCCCCAGCATTTT. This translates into CASSARTGGRNSNQPQHF.